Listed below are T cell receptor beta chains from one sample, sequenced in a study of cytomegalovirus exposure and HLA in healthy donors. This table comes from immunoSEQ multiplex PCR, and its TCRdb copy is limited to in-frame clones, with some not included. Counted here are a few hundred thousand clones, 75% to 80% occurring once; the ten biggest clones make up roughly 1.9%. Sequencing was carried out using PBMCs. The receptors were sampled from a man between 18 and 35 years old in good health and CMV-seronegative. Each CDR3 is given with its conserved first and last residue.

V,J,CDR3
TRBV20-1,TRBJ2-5,CSTGSETQYF
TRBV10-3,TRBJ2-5,CAISDGTQYF
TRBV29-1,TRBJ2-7,CSVVLPYEQYF
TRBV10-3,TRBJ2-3,CAISARAGGNGDTDTQYF
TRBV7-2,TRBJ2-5,CASSLVGTGRTQYF
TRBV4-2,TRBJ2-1,CASSQDWGTGPFNEQFF
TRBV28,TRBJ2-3,CASSLMVVSGTQYF
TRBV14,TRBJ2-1,CASSQVAQPTYNEQFF
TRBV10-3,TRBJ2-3,CAISEVRGSSDTQYF
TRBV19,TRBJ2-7,CASSTYEQYF
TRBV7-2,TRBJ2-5,CASSLAGGAGGETQYF
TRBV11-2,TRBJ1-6,CASSFGRSQETDAPPLHF
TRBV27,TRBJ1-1,CASSFNLDTEAFF
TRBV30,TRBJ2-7,CAWGGGSYEQYF
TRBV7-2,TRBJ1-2,CASSLAADSYGYTF
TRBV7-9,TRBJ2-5,CASSDWRLAETQYF
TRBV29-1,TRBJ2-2,CSVPLLGQSNTGELFF
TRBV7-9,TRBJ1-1,CASSPQGHPEAFF
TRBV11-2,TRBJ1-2,CASSIFSTGERNGYTF
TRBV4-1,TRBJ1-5,CASSQEAGSRNQPQHF
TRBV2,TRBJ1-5,CASMDRTDQPQHF
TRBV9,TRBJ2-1,CASSTSGGQVNEQFF
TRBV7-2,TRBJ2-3,CASSFLLGGTDTQYF
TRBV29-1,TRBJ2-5,CSVPGGSRNSQETQYF
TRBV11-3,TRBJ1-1,CASSFMGATDTEAFF
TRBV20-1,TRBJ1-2,CSARSGDGYTF
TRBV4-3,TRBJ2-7,CASSPGQGGYEQYF
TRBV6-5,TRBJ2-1,CASSYSRLAGGNEQFF
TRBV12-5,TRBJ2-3,CASGLGRDRGDTQYF
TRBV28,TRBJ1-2,CASRIQGNYGYTF
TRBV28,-,CASSLGGTVYEQYF
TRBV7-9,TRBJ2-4,CASSLETGVGKNIQYF
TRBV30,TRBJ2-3,CAWSVVQGNTQYF
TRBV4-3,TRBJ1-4,CASSQDWTGLREKLFF
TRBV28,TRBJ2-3,CASGKAGEGADTQYF
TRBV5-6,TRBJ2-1,CASSASNSYNEQFF
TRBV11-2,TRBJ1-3,CASSRHLRNTIYF
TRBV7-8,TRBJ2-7,CASSLASGSAYEQYF